This TCR beta chain was found in a study of blood T cell repertoires in COVID-19. Looking at the study overall: The cDNA or gDNA used as material had been derived from T cells, B-cell-depleted T cells, or PBMCs.

Per the germline V gene, CDR1 is WNHNN and CDR2 is SYGVQD (reference sequence). Trimming took off 3 bases at V and 7 bases at J, with 9 bases between the two ends. CDR3 length: 12 residues. Authors' data handling: Amplified reference gene primers provided the basis for estimating nucleated cell counts. TCRdb keeps only in-frame clones here, not all; method: immunoSEQ multiplex PCR. V, J and clone size were drawn from that table, and D and trimming were deduced from the DNA. Seen here are around 94,000 clones, 80% observed once, and the top ten hold roughly 19%. The chain couples TRBV10-1 to TRBJ1-1, with D unclear. Sequenced material: peripheral blood. The origin of this receptor is a human donor in a cohort sampled during active COVID-19. This CDR3 is CASSEIGGEAFF. The CDR3 region has the DNA TGCGCCAGCAGTGAAATAGGCGGTGAAGCTTTCTTT.